Listed below are T cell receptor beta chains from one sample, sequenced in a study of blood T cell repertoires in COVID-19. Produced via immunoSEQ multiplex PCR; TCRdb's table is partial and in-frame only. This sample has hundreds of thousands of clones, with around 92% found just once. Sequencing input: PBMCs or T cells enriched from blood (not recorded which). The source of these receptors is a woman between 50 and 59 years old who had been exposed to COVID-19. Each CDR3 is given without its conserved first and last residue.

>TRBJ1-6|13|TRBV21-1
ASSRSGQGDSPLH
>TRBJ2-3|15|TRBV24-1
ATSDPTGQGSTDTQY
>TRBJ2-7|13|TRBV6-2/TRBV6-3
ASSHGADEAYEQY
>TRBJ1-1|12|TRBV3-1/TRBV3-2
ASSQGGQGARAF
>TRBJ2-3|9|TRBV28
ASKAVDTQY
>TRBJ1-2|11|TRBV3-1/TRBV3-2
ASSQETSRGYT
>TRBJ1-6|13|TRBV3-1/TRBV3-2
ASSQLQGVVSPLH
>TRBJ2-2|17|TRBV11-2
ASSLSRLAGALWDGELF
>TRBJ2-5|12|TRBV5-1
ASSLELDQETQY
>TRBJ1-6|15|TRBV19
ASSISADYSYNSPLH
>TRBJ1-4|12|TRBV14
ASSRQGTNEKLF
>TRBJ2-7|9|TRBV27
ASTNGDEQY
>TRBJ1-2|13|TRBV5-4
ASSLFQGGNYGYT
>TRBJ2-2|15|TRBV24-1
ATSDLIGTGEAGELF
>TRBJ1-1|13|TRBV28
ASSSSVGGYTEAF
>TRBJ2-7|12|TRBV5-1
ASSLLTGTYEQY
>TRBJ2-1|12|TRBV19
ASSTRRTDNEQF
>TRBJ2-3|14|TRBV24-1
ATSEPGQGYTDTQY
>TRBJ2-3|13|TRBV5-1
ASSPIQGMTDTQY
>TRBJ2-2|16|TRBV9
ASSVDAGTGRNTGELF
>TRBJ2-3|11|TRBV20-1
SASTSGTDTQY
>TRBJ1-2|12|TRBV29-1
SVEDWGLNYGYT
>TRBJ1-4|14|TRBV11-2
ASSPAGQVANEKLF
>TRBJ2-1|15|TRBV5-1
ASSTQGGYPSYNEQF
>TRBJ1-6|12|TRBV11-2
ASTKDRNNSPLH
>TRBJ1-4|13|TRBV7-6
ASSLLGRDNEKLF
>TRBJ1-5|12|TRBV21-1
ASRLLGSNQPQH
>TRBJ1-5|15|TRBV19
ASSIDRDRSSNQPQH
>TRBJ2-5|9|TRBV5-6
ASSLGPTQY
>TRBJ1-4|13|TRBV3-1/TRBV3-2
ASSHRTGPNEKLF
>TRBJ1-6|13|TRBV9
ASSATGTDNSPLH
>TRBJ1-4|16|TRBV4-1
ASSQVNGRAYGLGKLF
>TRBJ1-2|11|TRBV6-5
ASSLPGNYGYT
>TRBJ2-7|12|TRBV5-4
ASSSETGYYEQY
>TRBJ2-7|14|TRBV18
ASSPPGQGGSYEQY
>TRBJ1-4|15|TRBV15
ATSRDPPPGANEKLF
>TRBJ1-6|12|TRBV3-1/TRBV3-2
ASSQGTENSPLH
>TRBJ2-2|15|TRBV7-9
ASSSGQGVNSPGELF
>TRBJ1-2|9|TRBV7-9
AGDSHIGYT